This T cell receptor beta chain stems from a study of PD-L1 blockade in urothelial cancer (dated by TCRdb to about 2017). Some background on the complete study: All patients started therapy at some point between 2014 and 2016 and received atezolizumab 1,200 mg intravenously every 3 weeks. Twenty-five of 29 patients were identified as males with urothelial cancer of bladder origin, and a prior smoking history was reported by 18 of 29 patients. An ECOG performance status of 0 or 1 was recorded for the patients, and 0 to 3 prior chemotherapy regimens had been received by the patients. Blood samples were analyzed at 3 weeks after treatment start (second dose) and at 6 weeks after treatment start. Blood samples gave median yields of around 140,000 T cells and some 84,000 unique TCRs, along with a median clonality of roughly 0.08. The study, an exploratory multi-omic analysis, examined somatic, immune and clinical correlates of response to PD-L1 blockade with atezolizumab in urothelial cancer. Pretreatment tumor samples and matched peripheral blood, collected serially before and after atezolizumab treatment, underwent TCR sequencing. Durable clinical benefit was defined as a progression-free survival longer than 6 months, and TCR features were additionally tested against progression-free survival and overall survival. In the same patients, pretreatment tumors underwent whole exome sequencing and RNA sequencing in addition to TCR sequencing. Under ten patients reached durable clinical benefit, while around 19 patients did not. Some 30 patients had pretreatment blood TCR-seq, about 24 had at least one posttreatment blood collection, and about 24 had tumor TCR-seq. General findings and caveats noted by the study authors: Greater expansion of tumor-associated TCR clones in peripheral blood 3 weeks after the start of treatment was observed in patients with durable benefit (n ≈ 22, p = 0.022). Improved progression-free and overall survival was associated with having pretreatment peripheral blood TCR clonality below the median. Because the sample size was small (n ≈ 27) and many of the analyses were exploratory, the results are meant to be hypothesis-generating.

The cohort included some 30 patients with locally advanced or metastatic urothelial carcinoma who were treated at Memorial Sloan Kettering on a trial protocol. Peripheral blood mononuclear cells were collected pretreatment and during treatment, with between 1 and 8 total time points per patient. The Qiagen DNeasy Blood extraction kit was used to purify genomic DNA from total PBMCs and tumor samples. PBMCs were collected pretreatment and during treatment and were isolated and stored as previously described. To estimate absolute template abundance from read counts, synthetic TCR analog templates were spiked into each PCR. Using the immunoSEQ assay, TCRbeta CDR3 regions were amplified from genomic DNA with bias-controlled V and J gene primers. Sequencing of rearranged TCRbeta segments was performed at approximately 20X coverage. Per the authors' processing: Clustering was used to correct sequencing errors, and CDR3s were annotated against IMGT to assign V, D and J genes. Downstream analyses used only productive TCRbeta rearrangements and left out out-of-frame or stop-codon sequences. Clonality was calculated as one minus the Shannon entropy normalized by the log of the number of unique productive sequences. Fisher's exact test with Benjamini-Hochberg correction, at a threshold of adjusted p below 0.01, was used to find clones that differed between time points or between blood and tumor. TCRdb re-hosts the immuneACCESS table, in-frame sequences only. Its copies lack some clones; in the studies checked, an unresolved V gene accounts for under half of them, and the cause for the rest is not known. V and J calls and clone size are given by that table; D and trimming were obtained from the DNA. Present in this sample are some 54,000 clones, 84% of which were seen just once. The ten largest clonotypes hold about 5.6% of the sample.

This clone was recorded a few times. Its antigen is not yet known. Base qualities are missing; no much larger clone stands one base away. The germline V gene specifies MRHNA as CDR1 and SNTAGT as CDR2. The CDR3 runs 18 amino acids, cysteine and phenylalanine included. The read is trimmed to its CDR3 DNA, 54 bases read in frame from base 1. Compared with germline, V lacks 1 base and J lacks 7 bases; bases without a gene match: 11. The sequence links TRBV6-4 to TRBJ2-1; TRBD1 agrees with 12 junctional bases. This sample comprised PBMCs, obtained around atezolizumab (anti-PD-L1) treatment. The source is a man aged 40-50 years with urothelial cancer. The DNA sequence is given as TGTGCCAGCAGTGACTTCCAGCCCCGGGACAGGGGGCAGAATGAGCAGTTCTTC. This translates into CASSDFQPRDRGQNEQFF.